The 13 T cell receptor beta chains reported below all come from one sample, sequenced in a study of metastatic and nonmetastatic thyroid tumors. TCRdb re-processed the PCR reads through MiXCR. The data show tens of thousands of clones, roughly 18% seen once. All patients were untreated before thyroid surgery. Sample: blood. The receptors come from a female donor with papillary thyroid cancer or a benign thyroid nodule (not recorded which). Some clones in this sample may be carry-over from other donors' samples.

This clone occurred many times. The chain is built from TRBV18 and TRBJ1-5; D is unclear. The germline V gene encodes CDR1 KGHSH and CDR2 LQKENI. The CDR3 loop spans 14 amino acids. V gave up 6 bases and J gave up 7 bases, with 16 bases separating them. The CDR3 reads CASSVGGMGQPQHF. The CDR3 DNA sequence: TGTGCCAGCTCCGTGGGAGGGATGGGGCAGCCCCAGCATTTT.

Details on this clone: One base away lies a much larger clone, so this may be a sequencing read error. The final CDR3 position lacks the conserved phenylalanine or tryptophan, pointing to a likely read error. The CDR3 sequence is CASRETGAYEQYL. CDR3 bases: TGCGCCAGCAGAGAAACAGGCGCCTACGAGCAGTACCTC. The chain employs TRBV5-1 and TRBJ2-7; D is possibly TRBD1 (5 bases). The V and J ends lost 5 bases and 2 bases respectively, with 11 bases between them. Germline CDR1 reads SGHRS; CDR2 reads YFSETQ. This CDR3 has 13 residues.

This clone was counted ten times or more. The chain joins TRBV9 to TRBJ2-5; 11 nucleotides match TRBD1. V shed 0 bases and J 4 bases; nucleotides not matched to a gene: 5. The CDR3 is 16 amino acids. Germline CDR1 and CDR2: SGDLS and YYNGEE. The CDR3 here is CASSVDGTGGLETQYF. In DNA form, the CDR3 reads TGTGCCAGCAGCGTAGATGGGACAGGGGGTTTAGAGACCCAGTACTTC. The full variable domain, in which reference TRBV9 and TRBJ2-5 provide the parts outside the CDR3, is DSGVTQTPKHLITATGQRVTLRCSPRSGDLSVYWYQQSLDQGLQFLIQYYNGEERAKGNILERFSAQQFPDLHSELNLSSLELGDSALYFCASSVDGTGGLETQYFGPGTRLLVL.

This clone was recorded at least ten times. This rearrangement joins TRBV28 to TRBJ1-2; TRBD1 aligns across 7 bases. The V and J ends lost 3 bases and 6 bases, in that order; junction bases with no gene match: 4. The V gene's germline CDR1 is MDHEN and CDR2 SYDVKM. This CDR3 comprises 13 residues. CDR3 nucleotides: TGTGCCAGCAGTTTTGGCAGGGGGGATGGCTACACCTTC. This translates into CASSFGRGDGYTF.

The CDR3, as DNA: TGTGCCAGCAGCGTAGTTGAGTCTGGCTACAATGAGCAGTTCTTC. It yields the protein CASSVVESGYNEQFF. The V and J genes are TRBV9 and TRBJ2-1; D not certain. V lost 0 bases, J lost 3 bases, and 10 bases lay in between. The germline V gene has CDR1 SGDLS and CDR2 YYNGEE. This CDR3 is 15 amino acids long.

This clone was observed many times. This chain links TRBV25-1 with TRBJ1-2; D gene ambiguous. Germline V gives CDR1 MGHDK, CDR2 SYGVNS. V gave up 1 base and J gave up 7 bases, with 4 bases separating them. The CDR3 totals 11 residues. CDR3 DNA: TGTGCCAGCAGTGAATTTGGTGGCTACACCTTC. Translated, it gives CASSEFGGYTF.

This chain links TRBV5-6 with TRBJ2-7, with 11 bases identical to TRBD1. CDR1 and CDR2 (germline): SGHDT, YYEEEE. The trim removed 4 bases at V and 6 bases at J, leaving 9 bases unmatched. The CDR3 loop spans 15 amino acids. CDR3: CASSQRTGGRTEQYV. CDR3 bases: TGTGCCAGCAGCCAGAGGACAGGGGGCAGGACCGAGCAGTACGTC.

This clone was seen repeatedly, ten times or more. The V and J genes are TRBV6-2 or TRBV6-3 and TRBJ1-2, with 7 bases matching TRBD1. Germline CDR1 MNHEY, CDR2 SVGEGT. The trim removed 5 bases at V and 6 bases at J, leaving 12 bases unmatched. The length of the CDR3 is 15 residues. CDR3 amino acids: CASSRKTGSYDGYTF. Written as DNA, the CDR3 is TGTGCCAGCAGTCGGAAGACAGGGAGTTATGATGGCTACACCTTC.

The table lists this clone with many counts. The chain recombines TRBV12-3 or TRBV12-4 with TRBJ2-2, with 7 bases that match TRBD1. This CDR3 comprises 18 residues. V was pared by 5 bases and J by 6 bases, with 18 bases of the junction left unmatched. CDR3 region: CASSPGTDTTMGPGELFF. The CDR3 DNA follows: TGTGCCAGCAGTCCCGGGACAGATACCACGATGGGCCCCGGGGAGCTGTTTTTT.

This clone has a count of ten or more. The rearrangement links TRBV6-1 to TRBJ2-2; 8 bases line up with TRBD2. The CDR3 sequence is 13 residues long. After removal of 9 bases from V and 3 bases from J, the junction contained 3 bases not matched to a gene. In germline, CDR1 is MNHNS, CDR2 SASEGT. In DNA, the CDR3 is TGTGCCAGTTATAGCGGGGACACCGGGGAGCTGTTTTTT. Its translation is CASYSGDTGELFF.

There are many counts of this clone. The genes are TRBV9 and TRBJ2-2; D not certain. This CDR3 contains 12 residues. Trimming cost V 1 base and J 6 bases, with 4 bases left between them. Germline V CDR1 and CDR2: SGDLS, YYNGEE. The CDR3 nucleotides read TGTGCCAGCAGCGTAAAGGCCGGGGAGCTGTTTTTT. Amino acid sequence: CASSVKAGELFF.

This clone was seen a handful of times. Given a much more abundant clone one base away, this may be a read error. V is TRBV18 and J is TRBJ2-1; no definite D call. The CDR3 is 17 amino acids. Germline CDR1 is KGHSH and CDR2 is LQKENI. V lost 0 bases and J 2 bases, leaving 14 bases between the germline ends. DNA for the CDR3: TGTGCCAGCTCACCACCGAACCCGGAGTTGCCCTACAATGAGCAGTTCTTC. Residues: CASSPPNPELPYNEQFF.

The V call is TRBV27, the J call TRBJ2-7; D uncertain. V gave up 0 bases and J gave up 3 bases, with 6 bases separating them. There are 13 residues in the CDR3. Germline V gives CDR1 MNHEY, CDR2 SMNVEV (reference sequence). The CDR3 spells CASSLSSYYEQYF. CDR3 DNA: TGTGCCAGCAGTTTATCTTCCTACTACGAGCAGTACTTC.